One T cell receptor beta chain is described in this entry. The antigen remains undetermined. The CDR3 sequence is 15 residues long. The germline V gene encodes CDR1 SGHNT and CDR2 YYREEE (reference sequence). V lost 2 bases and J 7 bases, leaving 18 bases between the germline ends. The record originates from a study of memory CD4+ T cells and cytomegalovirus serostatus. Only in-frame clones appear in the TCRdb table, and some are missing; sequencing was by immunoSEQ multiplex PCR. Of some 44,000 clones in the sample, under 80% were seen once. General study points: The CMV-associated TCR signature appears largely within the CD4+ memory repertoire. CD4+ memory repertoires contained about 40% of the roughly 160 reported CMV TCRbeta sequences.

Single viable CD3+CD4+CD8-CD45RO+ cells were sorted as the memory CD4+ T cells. Donors' CMV status reflects serum IgG against pp150, pp28, p38, p52. Positive selection with CD4 microbeads enriched total CD4+ T cells. This clonotype was sampled from an adult in good health and CMV-seronegative. The source material was memory CD4+ T cells from blood. The gene calls are TRBV5-4 and TRBJ1-2; D is unresolved. This chain's CDR3 is CASSFRSVGSSGYTF. The CDR3 bases are TGTGCCAGCAGCTTCAGATCTGTGGGGAGTAGTGGCTACACCTTC. Filled out from reference TRBV5-4 and TRBJ1-2, the complete variable domain reads ETGVTQSPTHLIKTRGQQVTLRCSSQSGHNTVSWYQQALGQGPQFIFQYYREEENGRGNFPPRFSGLQFPNYSSELNVNALELDDSALYLCASSFRSVGSSGYTFGSGTRLTVV.